This TCR beta chain was found in a study of shared clonotypes between healthy human individuals. V was pared by 1 base and J by 0 bases, with 12 bases of the junction left unmatched. The CDR3 totals 18 residues. Germline-derived CDR1 and CDR2 are SQVTM and ANQGSEA. As for this clone: Its antigen is unidentified.

Samples underwent the assay at deep level. Genomic DNA per cell subset filled all wells of several immunoSEQ plates. Per the original methods: Filtering differed for immunoSEQ, which gave only junction sequences without quality scores. The protocol was immunoSEQ multiplex PCR, while the TCRdb copy is restricted to in-frame clones and leaves out a portion. From that table come the V and J calls and clone size; the DNA was used to work out D and trimming. The sample carries about 2 million clones, over 85% recorded once. Terminally differentiated effector memory CD45RA+ cells were excluded from the naive CD8 cells, which were CD45RO-negative and positively selected for CCR7. The study, taken as a whole, reports: Sequencing depth was expected to affect clonotype sharing among donors.

The TCR sequence derives from a man aged 18 to 30 in good health. The chain employs TRBV29-1 and TRBJ2-3; 8 nucleotides align to TRBD1. The sequenced material came from naive CD8+ T cells sorted from blood. The CDR3 region is CSVEGRYGQGLSTDTQYF. In DNA form, the CDR3 reads TGCAGCGTTGAAGGGAGGTATGGACAGGGCCTTAGCACAGATACGCAGTATTTT.